The clone carrying this TCR beta chain was seen a few times. Its antigen is undetermined. This entry is derived from a study of T cell responses to AZD1222 COVID-19 vaccine. Overall study: Combined were second doses at about 4 or about 12 weeks. General observations from the study: Along spike, vaccine-associated CD4 TCRs were found throughout, with dominance at 160-218 and 743-854.

CDR3 length: 15 amino acids. The germline CDR1 and CDR2 sequences are LGHDT and YNNKEL (reference sequence). V was clipped by 2 bases and J by 9 bases, with 17 bases between them. TCRdb's copy holds only in-frame clones and misses some; the assay was immunoSEQ multiplex PCR. The profile covers about 100,000 clones, with more than 70% appearing a single time and approximately 1.3% taken by the ten largest. This clonotype originated in an adult in good health. The chain recombines TRBV3-1 (or the pseudogene TRBV3-2) with TRBJ1-5; TRBD1 might be the D (5 bases). This material consisted of peripheral blood, taken on day 0 of AZD1222 vaccination. The CDR3 here is CASSQRGHPLSPQHF. In DNA form, the CDR3 reads TGTGCCAGCAGCCAAAGAGGACACCCTCTTTCGCCCCAGCATTTT.